Following are 2 T cell receptor beta chains from one sample sequenced in a study of blood T cell repertoires in COVID-19. Measured with immunoSEQ multiplex PCR; TCRdb has only the in-frame clones, and not every one. The sample lists 250,000 to 350,000 clones, approximately 90% occurring once. Sequencing was performed on peripheral blood. These receptors all come from a man between 25 and 39 years old with acute or convalescent COVID-19.

CDR3 protein: CASSVGLAGRETQYF. In nucleotides, the CDR3 is TGTGCCAGCAGCGTGGGACTAGCGGGCCGGGAGACCCAGTACTTC. The V gene is TRBV9, the J gene TRBJ2-5; the match to TRBD2 covers 12 bases. The CDR3 loop spans 15 amino acids. Unmatched junction bases numbered 4, after V lost 2 bases and J lost 5 bases. Per the germline V gene, CDR1 is SGDLS and CDR2 is YYNGEE.

The rearrangement joins TRBV28 to TRBJ1-1; 9 bases are shared with TRBD1. J gave up 4 bases and V 5 bases, and 17 bases lay outside the gene matches. This CDR3 comprises 18 residues. Germline loops: CDR1 MDHEN, CDR2 SYDVKM. The CDR3 protein is CASSRAGATGGQGTEAFF. The CDR3 bases are TGTGCCAGCAGTCGAGCGGGGGCTACAGGGGGCCAAGGCACTGAAGCTTTCTTT.